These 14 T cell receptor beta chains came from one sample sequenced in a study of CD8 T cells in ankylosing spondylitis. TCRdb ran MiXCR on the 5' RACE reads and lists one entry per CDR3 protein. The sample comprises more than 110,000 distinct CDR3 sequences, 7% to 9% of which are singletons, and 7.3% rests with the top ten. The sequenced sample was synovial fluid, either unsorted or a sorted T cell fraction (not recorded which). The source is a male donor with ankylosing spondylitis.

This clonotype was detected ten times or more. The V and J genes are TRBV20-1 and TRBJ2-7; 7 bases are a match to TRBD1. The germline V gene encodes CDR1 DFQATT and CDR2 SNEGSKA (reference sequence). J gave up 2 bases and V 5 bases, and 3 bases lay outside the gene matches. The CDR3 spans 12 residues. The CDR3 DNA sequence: TGCAGTGCTTTGGACAGGACCTACGAGCAGTACTTC. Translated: CSALDRTYEQYF.

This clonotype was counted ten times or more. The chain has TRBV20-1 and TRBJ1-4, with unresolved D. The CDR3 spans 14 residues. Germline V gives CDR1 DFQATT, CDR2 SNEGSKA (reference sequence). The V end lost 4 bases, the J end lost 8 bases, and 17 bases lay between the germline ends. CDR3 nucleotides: TGCAGTGCTACCAATCGAGGGCGAGGCGAAAAACTGTTTTTT. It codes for CSATNRGRGEKLFF.

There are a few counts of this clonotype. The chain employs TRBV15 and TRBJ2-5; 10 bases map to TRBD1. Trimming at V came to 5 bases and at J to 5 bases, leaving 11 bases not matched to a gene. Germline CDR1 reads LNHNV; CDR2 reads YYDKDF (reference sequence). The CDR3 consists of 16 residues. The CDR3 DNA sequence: TGTGCCACCAGCGGACGACAGGGGGCAATGGTGGAGACCCAGTACTTC. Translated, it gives CATSGRQGAMVETQYF.

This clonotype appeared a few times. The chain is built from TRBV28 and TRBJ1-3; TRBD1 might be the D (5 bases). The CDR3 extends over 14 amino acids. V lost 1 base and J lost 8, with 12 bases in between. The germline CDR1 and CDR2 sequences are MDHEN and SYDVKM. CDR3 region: CASSLSGKVYTIYF. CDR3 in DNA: TGTGCCAGCAGTTTATCAGGGAAGGTTTACACCATATATTTT.

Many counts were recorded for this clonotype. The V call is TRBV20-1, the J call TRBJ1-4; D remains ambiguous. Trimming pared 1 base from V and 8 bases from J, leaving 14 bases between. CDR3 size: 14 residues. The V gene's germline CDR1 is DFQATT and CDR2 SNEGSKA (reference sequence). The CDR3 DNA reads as TGCAGTGCTAGAGTTATCGGGGTGGGGGAAAAACTGTTTTTT. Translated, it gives CSARVIGVGEKLFF.

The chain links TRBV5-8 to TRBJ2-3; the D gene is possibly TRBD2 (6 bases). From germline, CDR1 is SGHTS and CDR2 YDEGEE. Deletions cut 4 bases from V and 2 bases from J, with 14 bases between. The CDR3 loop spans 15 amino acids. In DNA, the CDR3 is TGTGCCAGCAGCCGGGGGAGGTACCTCACAGATACGCAGTATTTT. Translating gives CASSRGRYLTDTQYF.

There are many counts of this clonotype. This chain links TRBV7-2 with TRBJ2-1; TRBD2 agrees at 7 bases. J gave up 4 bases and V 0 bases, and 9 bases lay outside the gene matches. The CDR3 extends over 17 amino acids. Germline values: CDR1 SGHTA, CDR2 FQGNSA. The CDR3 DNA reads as TGTGCCAGCAGCTTAGCACGTGCGGGAGAGCCTTACAATGAGCAGTTCTTC. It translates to CASSLARAGEPYNEQFF.

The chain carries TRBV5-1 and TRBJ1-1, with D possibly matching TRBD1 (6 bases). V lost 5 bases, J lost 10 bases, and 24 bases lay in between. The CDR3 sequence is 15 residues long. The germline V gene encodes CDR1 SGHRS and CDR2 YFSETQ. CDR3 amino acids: CASSLPKPSGEVAFF. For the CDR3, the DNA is TGCGCCAGCAGTCTCCCGAAGCCGTCAGGGGAGGTAGCTTTCTTT.

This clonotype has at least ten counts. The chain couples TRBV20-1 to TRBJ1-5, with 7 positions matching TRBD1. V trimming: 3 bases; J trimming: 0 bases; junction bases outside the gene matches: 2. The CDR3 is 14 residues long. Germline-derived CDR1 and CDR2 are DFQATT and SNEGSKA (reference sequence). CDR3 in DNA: TGCAGTGCTAGTAGGGGGCCTAGCAATCAGCCCCAGCATTTT. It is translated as CSASRGPSNQPQHF.

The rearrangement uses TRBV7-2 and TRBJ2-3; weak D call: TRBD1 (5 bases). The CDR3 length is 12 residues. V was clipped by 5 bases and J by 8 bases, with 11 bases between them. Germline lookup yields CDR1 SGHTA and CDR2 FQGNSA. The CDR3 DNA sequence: TGTGCCAGCAGCCCAACCCAGGGTACGCAGTATTTT. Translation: CASSPTQGTQYF.

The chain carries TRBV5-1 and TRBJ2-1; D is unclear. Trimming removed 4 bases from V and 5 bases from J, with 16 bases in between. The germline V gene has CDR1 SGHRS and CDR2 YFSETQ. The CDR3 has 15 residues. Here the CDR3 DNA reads TGCGCCAGCAGCCGGGTAGTGACTGGCAACAATGAGCAGTTCTTC. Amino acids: CASSRVVTGNNEQFF. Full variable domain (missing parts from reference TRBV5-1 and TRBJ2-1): KAGVTQTPRYLIKTRGQQVTLSCSPISGHRSVSWYQQTPGQGLQFLFEYFSETQRNKGNFPGRFSGRQFSNSRSEMNVSTLELGDSALYLCASSRVVTGNNEQFFGPGTRLTVL.

CDR3 DNA sequence: TGCGCCAGCAGCTTGGACCCGGGGGCGCAATCTCGGGGCTACACCTTC. Encoded protein: CASSLDPGAQSRGYTF. J is TRBJ1-2 and V is TRBV5-1, with D perhaps TRBD1 (6 bases). Trimming shortened V by 0 bases and J by 8 bases, and 20 bases separated the two germline ends. This CDR3 has 16 residues. CDR1 is SGHRS and CDR2 is YFSETQ in the germline V gene.

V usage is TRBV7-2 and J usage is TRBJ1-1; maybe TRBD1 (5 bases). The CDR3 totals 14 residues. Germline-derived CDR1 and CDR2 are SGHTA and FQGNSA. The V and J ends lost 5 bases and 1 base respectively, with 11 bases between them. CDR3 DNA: TGTGCCAGCAGCCCGCAAACAGGGAACACTGAAGCTTTCTTT. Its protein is CASSPQTGNTEAFF.

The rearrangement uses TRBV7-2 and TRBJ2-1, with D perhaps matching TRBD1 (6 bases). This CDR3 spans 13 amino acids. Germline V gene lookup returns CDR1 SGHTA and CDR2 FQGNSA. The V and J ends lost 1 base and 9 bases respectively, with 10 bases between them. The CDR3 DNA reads TGTGCCAGCAGCTTAGATACAGGGAGTGAGCAGTTCTTC. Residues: CASSLDTGSEQFF.